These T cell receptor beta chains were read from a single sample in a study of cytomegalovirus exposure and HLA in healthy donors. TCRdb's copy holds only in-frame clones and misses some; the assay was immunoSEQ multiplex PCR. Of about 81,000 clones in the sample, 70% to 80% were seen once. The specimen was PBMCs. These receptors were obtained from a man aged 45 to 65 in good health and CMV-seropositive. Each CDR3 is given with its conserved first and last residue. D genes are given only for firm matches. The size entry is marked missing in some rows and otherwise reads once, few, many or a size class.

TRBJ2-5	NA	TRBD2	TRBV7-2	TGTGCCAGCAGCACCGTAGCGGGATACGTCCAAGAGACCCAGTACTTC	CASSTVAGYVQETQYF
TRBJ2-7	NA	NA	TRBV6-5	TGTGCCAGCAGCGCACAGGGATTTCTGGTTTACGAGCAGTACTTC	CASSAQGFLVYEQYF
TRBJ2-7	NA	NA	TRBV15	TGTGCCACCAGCAGAGTAGCCTCTGGCAACAAGAACGAGCAGTACTTC	CATSRVASGNKNEQYF
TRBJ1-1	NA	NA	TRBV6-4	TGTGCCAGCAGTGAGGGGGCGCACACTGAAGCTTTCTTT	CASSEGAHTEAFF
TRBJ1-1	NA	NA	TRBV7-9	TGTGCCAGCAGCCAGGGAGCTTTCTTT	CASSQGAFF
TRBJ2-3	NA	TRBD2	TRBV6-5	TGTGCCAGCAGGCTACTAGCGGAGGCAGATACGCAGTATTTT	CASRLLAEADTQYF
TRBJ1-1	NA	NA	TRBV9	TGTGCCAGCAGCGACTCCGCGGGCCATGAAGCTTTCTTT	CASSDSAGHEAFF
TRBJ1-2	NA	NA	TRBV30	TGTGCCTCAGAGGCCTCTAACTATGGCTACACCTTC	CASEASNYGYTF
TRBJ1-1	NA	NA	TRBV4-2	TGTGCCAGCAGCCAAGATTCGGGGTATATCGGGGTGGCACCCATGAACACTGAAGCTTTCTTT	CASSQDSGYIGVAPMNTEAFF
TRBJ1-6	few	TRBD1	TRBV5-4	TGTGCCAGCAGCTTGCAGGGGGTTAATTCACCCCTCCACTTT	CASSLQGVNSPLHF
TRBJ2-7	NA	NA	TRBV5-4	TGTGCCAGCAGCTTGGGAACGGGAGTGGGCTACGAGCAGTACTTC	CASSLGTGVGYEQYF
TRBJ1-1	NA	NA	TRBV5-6	TGTGCCAGCAGCTCAAAGAGTGGACAGAACACTGAAGCTTTCTTT	CASSSKSGQNTEAFF
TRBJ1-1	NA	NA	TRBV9	TGTGCCAGCAGCCGTGATGAGACTGAAGCTTTCTTT	CASSRDETEAFF
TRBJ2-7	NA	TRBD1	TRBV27	TGTGCCAGCAGACCGACAGGGATGACCTACGAGCAGTACTTC	CASRPTGMTYEQYF
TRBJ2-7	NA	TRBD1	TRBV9	TGTGCCAGCAGCGAGGGACAGGGCACTCAGTACTTC	CASSEGQGTQYF
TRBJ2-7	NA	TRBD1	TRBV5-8	TGTGCCAGCAGCCTGCCGGGACAGGGGACCTACGAGCAGTACTTC	CASSLPGQGTYEQYF
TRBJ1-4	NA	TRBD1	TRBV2	TGTGCCAGCAATTTCCAGGGGGGCGAAAAACTGTTTTTT	CASNFQGGEKLFF
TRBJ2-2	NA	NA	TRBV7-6	TGTGCCAGCAGCCCTCGACAACCCCCAAGCACCGGGGAGCTGTTTTTT	CASSPRQPPSTGELFF
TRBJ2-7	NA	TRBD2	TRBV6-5	TGTGCCAGCAGGGGACTAGCGGGAGACAACGAGCAGTACTTC	CASRGLAGDNEQYF
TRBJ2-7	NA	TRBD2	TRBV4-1	TGCGCCAGCAGCCAAGGTCCCCGGGAGGGTGTCTACGAGCAGTACTTC	CASSQGPREGVYEQYF
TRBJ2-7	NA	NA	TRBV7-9	TGTGCCAGCAGCCCCCGACTAGACTCCTACGAGCAGTACTTC	CASSPRLDSYEQYF
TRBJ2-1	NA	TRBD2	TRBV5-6	TGTGCCAGCACCTTGACTAGCGGGTTATACAATGAGCAGTTCTTC	CASTLTSGLYNEQFF
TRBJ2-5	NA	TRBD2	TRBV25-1	TGTGCCAGCAGTGAAGGGATAGCGGGAGCGAAAGAGACCCAGTACTTC	CASSEGIAGAKETQYF
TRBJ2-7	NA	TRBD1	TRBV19	TGTGCCAGTAGTATCGGGACAGTTACCTACGAGCAGTACTTC	CASSIGTVTYEQYF
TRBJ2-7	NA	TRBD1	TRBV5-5	TGTGCCAGCAGCCCGGCCACTGGCAGGGGGGAGCAGTACTTC	CASSPATGRGEQYF
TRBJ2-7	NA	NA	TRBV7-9	TGTGCCAGCAGCTTTGGCGGCTCCTACGAGCAGTACTTC	CASSFGGSYEQYF
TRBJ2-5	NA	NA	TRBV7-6	TGTGCCAGCAGCTTATCCCGAGATGAGACCCAGTACTTC	CASSLSRDETQYF
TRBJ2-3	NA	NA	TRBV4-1	TGCGCCAGCAGCCAAATGGGGGCTCCGATAACAGATACGCAGTATTTT	CASSQMGAPITDTQYF
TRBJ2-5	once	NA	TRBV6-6	TGTGCCAGCAGGGCGGGAGAGACCCAGTACTTC	CASRAGETQYF
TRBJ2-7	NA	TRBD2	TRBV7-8	TGTGCCAGCAGCCCTGGGACTAGCGGTAGCCCCTACGAGCAGTACTTC	CASSPGTSGSPYEQYF
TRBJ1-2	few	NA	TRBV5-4	TGTGCCAGCAGCGCGGACAGTGCTAACTATGGCTACACCTTC	CASSADSANYGYTF
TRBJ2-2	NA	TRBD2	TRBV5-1	TGCGCCAGCAGCTTAGTCGCTAGCGGGAGGGCCTCCACCGGGGAGCTGTTTTTT	CASSLVASGRASTGELFF
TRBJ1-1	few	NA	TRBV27	TGTGCCAGCAGTTCGGACAGACTAATGAACACTGAAGCTTTCTTT	CASSSDRLMNTEAFF
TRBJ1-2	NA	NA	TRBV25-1	TGTGCCAGCAGTGTAGGGGGAGTCTCCTATGGCTACACCTTC	CASSVGGVSYGYTF
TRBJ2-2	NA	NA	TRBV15	TGTGCCACCAGCAGAGATGAGGTTAGCGGTTTAACCGGGGAGCTGTTTTTT	CATSRDEVSGLTGELFF
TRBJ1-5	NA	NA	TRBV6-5	TGTGCCAGCAGTTCCACAGGGCCAGGATACCAGCCCCAGCATTTT	CASSSTGPGYQPQHF
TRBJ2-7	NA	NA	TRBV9	TGTGCCAGCAGCGGGGGGACATTAAGCTCCTACGAGCAGTACTTC	CASSGGTLSSYEQYF
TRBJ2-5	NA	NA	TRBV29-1	TGCAGCGTAGAAGGACAGTGGGGAGAGACCCAGTACTTC	CSVEGQWGETQYF
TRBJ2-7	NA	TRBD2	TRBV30	TGTGCCGGCTCCCTAGCGGGGACTATCTACGAGCAGTACTTC	CAGSLAGTIYEQYF
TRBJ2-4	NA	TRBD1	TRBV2	TGTGCCAGCAGCATGGGACAGGTTGAAAGTCAGTACTTC	CASSMGQVESQYF
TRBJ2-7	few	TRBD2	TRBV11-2	TGTGCCAGCAGCTTGACGCGGGAGTTTGGAGAGCAGTACTTC	CASSLTREFGEQYF
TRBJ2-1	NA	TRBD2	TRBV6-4	TGTGCCAGCAGTGCTAGCGGGAGCTCCTACAATGAGCAGTTCTTC	CASSASGSSYNEQFF
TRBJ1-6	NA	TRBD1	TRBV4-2	TGTGCCAGCAGCCAAGACCGCAGGGGGGATTCACCCCTCCACTTT	CASSQDRRGDSPLHF
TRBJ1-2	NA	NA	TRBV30	TGTGCCTGGAGTCCCTCAGGGGTTGGCTACACCTTC	CAWSPSGVGYTF
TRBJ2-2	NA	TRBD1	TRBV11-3	TGTGCCAGCAGCTCCGGGACAGGGGTGGGGGAGCTGTTTTTT	CASSSGTGVGELFF
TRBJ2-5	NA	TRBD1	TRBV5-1	TGCGCCACCTCCCCCGGGACAGGGGCCTTACAAGAGACCCAGTACTTC	CATSPGTGALQETQYF
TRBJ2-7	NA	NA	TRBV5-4	TGTGCCAGCAGCCTGGAGGGGGGGTTCGAGCAGTACTTC	CASSLEGGFEQYF
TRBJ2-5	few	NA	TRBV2	TGTGCCAACCAGGGATACGGAGAGACCCAGTACTTC	CANQGYGETQYF
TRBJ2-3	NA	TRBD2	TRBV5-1	TGCGCCAGCAGCCTGGAGAGGCTAGCGGTCCTTACTAGCACAGATACGCAGTATTTT	CASSLERLAVLTSTDTQYF
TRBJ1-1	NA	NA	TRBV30	TGTGCCTGGAGTGTCGTCCCGAGTGAAGCTTTCTTT	CAWSVVPSEAFF
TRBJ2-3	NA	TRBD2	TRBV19	TGTGCCAGTCCCAACACCCACCCGGGACTAGCGGACACAGATACGCAGTATTTT	CASPNTHPGLADTDTQYF
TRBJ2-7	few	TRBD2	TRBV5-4	TGTGCCAGCAGCTTTGGGGGCGGGAGGGCCGTTGCCGAGCAGTACTTC	CASSFGGGRAVAEQYF
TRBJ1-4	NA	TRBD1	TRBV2	TGTGCCAGCAGACCGGACAGGGATGAAAAACTGTTTTTT	CASRPDRDEKLFF
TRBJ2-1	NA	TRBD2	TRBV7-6	TGTGCCAGCAGCCCCTACCGGGCGGGAGGGCCAGAAAATGAGCAGTTCTTC	CASSPYRAGGPENEQFF
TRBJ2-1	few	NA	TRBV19	TGTGCCAGTAAGGAAAGTCAGGGGAGAGAGCAGTTCTTC	CASKESQGREQFF
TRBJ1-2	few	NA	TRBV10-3	TGTGCCATCAGTGGGGGGGATGTCCATGGCTACACCTTC	CAISGGDVHGYTF
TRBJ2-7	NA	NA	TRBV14	TGTGCCAGCAGCCAAGAAAACAGGGCCGAGCAGTACTTC	CASSQENRAEQYF
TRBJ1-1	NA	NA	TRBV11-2	TGTGCCAGCAGCTTATCGAATCAGGGGAACACTGAAGCTTTCTTT	CASSLSNQGNTEAFF